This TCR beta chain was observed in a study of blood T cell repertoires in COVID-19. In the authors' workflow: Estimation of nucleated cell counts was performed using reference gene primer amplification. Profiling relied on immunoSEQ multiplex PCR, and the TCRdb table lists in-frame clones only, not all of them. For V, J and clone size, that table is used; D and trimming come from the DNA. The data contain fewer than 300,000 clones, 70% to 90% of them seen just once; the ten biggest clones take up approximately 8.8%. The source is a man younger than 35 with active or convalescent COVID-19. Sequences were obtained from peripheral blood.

This CDR3 reads CASRAFAKNIQYF. The CDR3 DNA reads TGTGCCAGTAGGGCTTTCGCCAAAAACATTCAGTACTTC. V usage is TRBV19 and J usage is TRBJ2-4; no clear D. Germline CDR1 reads LNHDA; CDR2 reads SQIVND (reference sequence). The V and J ends lost 6 bases and 1 base respectively, with 7 bases between them. This CDR3 comprises 13 residues.